These 18 T cell receptor beta chains were sequenced from one sample in a study of cytotoxic CD8 clonotypes in ibrutinib-treated CLL (dated by TCRdb to the early 2020s). The library was generated by the immunoSEQ multiplex PCR assay. Entries here come from immuneACCESS through TCRdb and include only in-frame sequences with V and J called. Some clones fail to appear in such tables; in the studies checked, an unresolved V gene covers under half of the shortfall, and the cause of the remainder is unknown. The sample data list 15,000 or so clones, and about two thirds of these were observed just once. The top ten clones comprise roughly 18% of the sample. Here the sequenced sample was PBMCs, taken before ibrutinib treatment. All receptors derive from a human donor with chronic lymphocytic leukemia.

This clone was seen only a few times. This rearrangement joins TRBV4-3 to TRBJ1-4; D unclear. The CDR3 sequence is 14 residues long. V dropped 0 bases and J dropped 8 bases, with 10 bases sitting between them. Germline V gives CDR1 LGHNA, CDR2 YSLEER. The CDR3 nucleotides read TGCGCCAGCAGCCAAGATCCGGGAGGGGAAAAACTGTTTTTT. Encoded protein: CASSQDPGGEKLFF.

The chain combines TRBV25-1 with TRBJ2-7, with a possible D match to TRBD1 (5 bases). Between the trimmed V and J ends, which lost 0 bases and 5 bases, there was a span of 8 bases. The CDR3 consists of 13 residues. CDR1 and CDR2 from the germline V gene are MGHDK and SYGVNS. CDR3 in DNA: TGTGCCAGCAGTGAATATCTCAGGGACGAGCAGTACTTC. Protein: CASSEYLRDEQYF.

The chain combines TRBV5-4 with TRBJ2-2, with TRBD2 matching over 9 bases. There are 16 residues in the CDR3. The J segment lost 7 bases and the V segment lost 2 bases, leaving 9 bases of the junction unmatched. Germline CDR1 and CDR2: SGHNT and YYREEE (reference sequence). The CDR3 coding sequence is TGTGCCAGCAGCTTTAGTGGGAGCGGGGGGATCGGGGAGCTGTTTTTT. Protein sequence: CASSFSGSGGIGELFF.

In its sample, this clone was seen once. The chain is built from TRBV6-6 and TRBJ1-6; weak D call: TRBD1 (6 bases). This CDR3 region has 15 residues. CDR1 is MNHNY, CDR2 SVGAGI, per germline (reference sequence). V lost 5 bases and J lost 4, with 12 bases in between. CDR3 protein: CASSPGQSYNSPLHF. CDR3 DNA: TGTGCCAGCAGTCCTGGACAGAGTTATAATTCACCCCTCCACTTT.

The genes are TRBV6-5 and TRBJ1-1; D is undetermined. The CDR3 totals 11 residues. Trimming cost V 8 bases and J 7 bases, with 11 bases left between them. Germline CDR1 and CDR2: MNHEY and SVGAGI. CDR3 sequence (DNA): TGTGCCAGCTGTTCGGGTGGTGAAGCTTTCTTT. As protein: CASCSGGEAFF.

The chain joins TRBV2 to TRBJ2-2; D gene unclear. This CDR3 comprises 15 residues. From germline, CDR1 is SNHLY and CDR2 FYNNEI. Trimming shortened V by 0 bases and J by 7 bases, and 12 bases separated the two germline ends. CDR3 sequence: CASSEAGTLGGELFF. In DNA, the CDR3 is TGTGCCAGCAGTGAAGCAGGAACTTTGGGCGGGGAGCTGTTTTTT.

The V gene is TRBV10-3, the J gene TRBJ2-7, with a tentative D call TRBD1 (6 bases). This CDR3 comprises 13 residues. The V gene lost 10 bases and the J gene lost 4 bases, with 17 bases spanning the gap. The germline gives CDR1 ENHRY, CDR2 SYGVKD. Here the CDR3 reads CASQGGQSYEQYF. The DNA of the CDR3 is TGTGCCAGCCAGGGCGGACAGTCTTACGAGCAGTACTTC.

This clone was counted between two and nine times. V and J are TRBV28 and TRBJ2-7; possibly TRBD1 for D (6 bases). CDR1 is MDHEN and CDR2 is SYDVKM in the germline V gene. The germline V and J ends were trimmed by 8 bases and 0 bases, with 11 bases remaining between them. The CDR3 spans 13 residues. CDR3 sequence: CASLTGSSYEQYF. As DNA, the CDR3 is TGTGCCAGCTTAACAGGGAGCTCCTACGAGCAGTACTTC.

The chain is built from TRBV6-5 and TRBJ2-5; D ambiguous. V was clipped by 7 bases and J by 1 base, with 13 bases between them. The CDR3 runs to 14 residues. Germline CDR1 and CDR2: MNHEY and SVGAGI. The CDR3 DNA sequence: TGTGCCAGCATGAGGTACCGAGCCCAAGAGACCCAGTACTTC. Protein product: CASMRYRAQETQYF.

This chain connects TRBV6-1 to TRBJ1-5; D remains unclear. Trimming stripped 3 bases from V and 0 bases from J, with 6 bases between. This CDR3 contains 14 residues. Germline values: CDR1 MNHNS, CDR2 SASEGT. The DNA for the CDR3 is TGTGCCAGCAGTGATGGCTATAGCAATCAGCCCCAGCATTTT. Its translation is CASSDGYSNQPQHF.

This clone was seen only once. This chain joins TRBV28 and TRBJ2-7; a possible D gene is TRBD1 (5 bases). CDR3 length equals 15 residues. V dropped 1 base and J dropped 5 bases, with 15 bases sitting between them. CDR1 MDHEN and CDR2 SYDVKM come from the germline V gene. In DNA, the CDR3 is TGTGCCAGCAGTTTATTTGGGCAGGGTAGGAACGAGCAGTACTTC. It encodes CASSLFGQGRNEQYF.

This rearrangement joins TRBV7-3 to TRBJ2-2; the D gene could be TRBD1 or TRBD2 (5 bases each). CDR1 SGHTA and CDR2 FQGTGA come from the germline V gene. CDR3 length: 12 residues. The V and J ends lost 8 bases and 4 bases respectively, with 8 bases between them. CDR3 in amino acids: CASPGGTGELFF. The CDR3 bases are TGTGCCAGCCCTGGGGGCACCGGGGAGCTGTTTTTT.

The V and J genes are TRBV7-2 and TRBJ2-1; D is perhaps TRBD2 (5 bases). The CDR3 loop spans 15 amino acids. Trimming shortened V by 6 bases and J by 2 bases, and 14 bases separated the two germline ends. Germline V gives CDR1 SGHTA, CDR2 FQGNSA. The CDR3 DNA reads as TGTGCCAGCAGTCTAGACTATAGCACCTACAATGAGCAGTTCTTC. Protein sequence: CASSLDYSTYNEQFF.

The gene calls are TRBV19 and TRBJ2-1; D gene uncertain. Germline CDR1 LNHDA, CDR2 SQIVND (reference sequence). V lost 0 bases to trimming and J lost 0 bases, with 9 bases between them. The CDR3 consists of 16 residues. CDR3 amino acids: CASSIEGISSYNEQFF. CDR3 sequence (DNA): TGTGCCAGTAGTATAGAGGGGATTAGCTCCTACAATGAGCAGTTCTTC.

By share of the sample, this clone is medium-sized (0.01 to 0.1%). The chain couples TRBV5-1 to TRBJ1-2, with D perhaps TRBD1 (5 bases). This CDR3 has 12 residues. Trimming took 9 bases from V and 5 from J, leaving 14 bases between them. The germline gives CDR1 SGHRS, CDR2 YFSETQ. CDR3 in DNA: TGCGCCACCAACGGGGGAGGATATGGCTACACCTTC. Translating it yields CATNGGGYGYTF.

The chain recombines TRBV25-1 with TRBJ2-5, with D perhaps matching TRBD2 (5 bases). This CDR3 has 15 amino acids. Between the trimmed V and J ends, which lost 1 base and 3 bases, there was a span of 12 bases. Germline V CDR1 and CDR2: MGHDK, SYGVNS. The CDR3 here is CASSESLGVEETQYF. The DNA for the CDR3 is TGTGCCAGCAGTGAATCCCTGGGAGTGGAAGAGACCCAGTACTTC.

This clone was seen more than once but under ten times. The V gene is TRBV21-1, the J gene TRBJ1-1. TRBV21-1 is a known pseudogene. There are 14 residues in the CDR3. Here the CDR3 reads CASCGGTGNTEAFF. In DNA form, the CDR3 reads TGTGCCAGCTGCGGGGGAACGGGCAACACTGAAGCTTTCTTT.

The chain combines TRBV6-5 with TRBJ2-1; 9 bases are shared with TRBD1. This CDR3 comprises 15 residues. Germline V lookup: CDR1 MNHEY, CDR2 SVGAGI. V shed 10 bases, J shed 2 bases, and the junction held 9 bases outside the gene matches. CDR3 DNA sequence: TGTGCCACCTCGTTAGGGACAGGGACCTACAATGAGCAGTTCTTC. This gives the protein CATSLGTGTYNEQFF.